This note documents a single T cell receptor beta chain sequence. The antigen is undetermined. These data belong to a study of blood T cells in healthy people across ages. The wider study: Template switching retrieved approximately one barcoded beta molecule for each two T cells.

V was clipped by 2 bases and J by 5 bases; unmatched bases: 6. The CDR3 is made up of 16 amino acids. Per the germline V gene, CDR1 is MDHEN and CDR2 is SYDVKM. The use of a sample-barcoded 5' primer and a J-beta primer mix characterized a second PCR of 7 to 11 cycles. Each CDR3 protein is one row after TCRdb ran MiXCR on the 5' RACE reads. The sample records over 600,000 distinct CDR3 sequences, approximately 53% being singletons. Study-wide results and limits: Higher diversity, along with more naive CD4+ cells, distinguished long-lived donors from aged donors. A strong correlation was found between TCR beta diversity and the percentage of naive T cells.

Sequencing used blood. The chain recombines TRBV28 with TRBJ2-1; 10 nucleotides line up with TRBD2. The origin of this receptor is a middle-aged man in good health. CDR3 protein: CASSLVSGGSHNEQFF. The CDR3 bases are TGTGCCAGCAGTTTAGTTAGCGGGGGGTCCCACAATGAGCAGTTCTTC.